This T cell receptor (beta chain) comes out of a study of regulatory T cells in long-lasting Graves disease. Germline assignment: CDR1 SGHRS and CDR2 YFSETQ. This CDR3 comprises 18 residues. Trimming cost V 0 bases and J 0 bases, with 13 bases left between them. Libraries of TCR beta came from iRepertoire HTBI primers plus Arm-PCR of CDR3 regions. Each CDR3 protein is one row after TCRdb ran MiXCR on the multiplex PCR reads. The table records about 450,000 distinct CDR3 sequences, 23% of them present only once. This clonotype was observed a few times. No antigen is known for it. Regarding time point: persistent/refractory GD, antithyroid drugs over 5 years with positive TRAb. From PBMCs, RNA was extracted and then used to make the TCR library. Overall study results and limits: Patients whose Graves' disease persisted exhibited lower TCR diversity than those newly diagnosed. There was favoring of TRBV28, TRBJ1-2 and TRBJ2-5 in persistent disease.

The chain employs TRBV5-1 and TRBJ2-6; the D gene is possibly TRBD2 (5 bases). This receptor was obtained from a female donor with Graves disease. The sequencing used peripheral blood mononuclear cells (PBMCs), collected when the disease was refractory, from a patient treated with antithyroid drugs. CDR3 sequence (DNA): TGCGCCAGCAGCTTGGGAGGGCTGATTACCTCTGGGGCCAACGTCCTGACTTTC. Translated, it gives CASSLGGLITSGANVLTF.